A single sample gave rise to the 30 T cell receptor beta chains below, sequenced in a study of blood T cell repertoires in COVID-19. The repertoire was sequenced with immunoSEQ multiplex PCR; TCRdb's copy has only in-frame clones and lacks some. The sample includes roughly 46,000 clones, roughly 86% seen only once; the top ten take 3.1%. Material for sequencing was PBMCs or T cells enriched from blood (not recorded which). These receptors were collected from a woman aged 50 to 65 who had recovered from COVID-19.

The rearrangement uses TRBV21-1 and TRBJ1-6; the D call of TRBD1 is as the table states it, not checked on the DNA. TRBV21-1 is classified as a pseudogene. The CDR3 totals 16 residues. The CDR3 nucleotides read TGTGCCAGCAGCAAGTTTAACAGGGGGGGGAATTCACCCCTCCACTTT. This encodes CASSKFNRGGNSPLHF.

This chain joins TRBV6-1 and TRBJ2-7; weak D call: TRBD1 (6 bases). Trimming took 3 bases from V and 2 from J, leaving 11 bases between them. The CDR3 totals 14 residues. The germline V gene has CDR1 MNHNS and CDR2 SASEGT. The CDR3, as DNA: TGTGCCAGCAGTGAGGGACAAGCAACCTACGAGCAGTACTTC. It codes for CASSEGQATYEQYF.

This chain uses TRBV7-3 with TRBJ1-1; 11 bases are a match to TRBD1. The germline V gene encodes CDR1 SGHTA and CDR2 FQGTGA. Germline trimming cut 5 bases from V and 1 base from J; bases unmatched to any gene: 3. The CDR3 sequence is 15 residues long. The CDR3 sequence is CASSAGQGANTEAFF. In DNA, the CDR3 is TGTGCCAGCAGCGCCGGACAGGGGGCGAACACTGAAGCTTTCTTT.

This rearrangement joins TRBV28 to TRBJ1-5, with D uncertain. This CDR3 has 11 amino acids. The germline gives CDR1 MDHEN, CDR2 SYDVKM. V was trimmed by 7 bases and J by 6 bases, leaving 7 bases between them. For the CDR3, the DNA is TGTGCCAGCAAGAGTGGTCAGCCCCAGCATTTT. Translated: CASKSGQPQHF.

The chain employs TRBV2 and TRBJ1-1; D may be TRBD1 (5 bases). The CDR3 runs to 15 residues. The V and J ends lost 2 bases and 1 base respectively, with 11 bases between them. Germline V gene sequence: CDR1 SNHLY, CDR2 FYNNEI. CDR3: CASSERGSGNTEAFF. CDR3 bases: TGTGCCAGCAGTGAAAGGGGATCAGGGAACACTGAAGCTTTCTTT.

The chain combines TRBV10-3 with TRBJ2-1; D perhaps matches TRBD2 (5 bases). The CDR3 has 13 residues. From germline, CDR1 is ENHRY and CDR2 SYGVKD. The germline V and J ends were trimmed by 7 bases and 8 bases, with 15 bases remaining between them. This chain's CDR3 is CAITERLGDEQFF. The CDR3 nucleotides read TGTGCCATCACCGAGAGGCTCGGGGATGAGCAGTTCTTC.

This sequence joins TRBV28 and TRBJ2-1, with 12 bases fitting TRBD2. With V trimmed by 5 bases and J by 5 bases, 16 bases remained unmatched. The germline V gene has CDR1 MDHEN and CDR2 SYDVKM. This CDR3 has 19 amino acids. Here the CDR3 DNA reads TGTGCCAGCAGTCTAGGGGGGCTAGCGGGAGGGGCCCGGGACAATGAGCAGTTCTTC. Protein product: CASSLGGLAGGARDNEQFF.

The chain is built from TRBV7-9 and TRBJ1-1, with D tentatively TRBD1 (5 bases). Trimming shortened V by 6 bases and J by 1 base, and 9 bases separated the two germline ends. This CDR3 contains 13 residues. The germline V gene has CDR1 SEHNR and CDR2 FQNEAQ (reference sequence). CDR3 coding DNA: TGTGCCAGCAGTACAGGAGCGAACACTGAAGCTTTCTTT. Translated, it gives CASSTGANTEAFF.

The genes are TRBV30 and TRBJ2-3, with TRBD1 matching over 9 bases. There are 16 residues in the CDR3. Germline CDR1 reads GTSNPN; CDR2 reads SVGIG (reference sequence). V lost 0 bases, J lost 2 bases, and 6 bases stayed unmatched. For the CDR3, the DNA is TGTGCCTGGAGTGTCCCGCGGGACAGGGTCACAGATACGCAGTATTTT. Amino acids: CAWSVPRDRVTDTQYF. The full variable domain, rest sourced from reference TRBV30 and TRBJ2-3, is SQTIHQWPATLVQPVGSPLSLECTVEGTSNPNLYWYRQAAGRGLQLLFYSVGIGQISSEVPQNLSASRPQDRQFILSSKKLLLSDSGFYLCAWSVPRDRVTDTQYFGPGTRLTVL.

The V and J genes are TRBV18 and TRBJ2-2; 8 bases are shared with TRBD1. The CDR3 sequence is 16 residues long. J lost 1 base, V lost 6 bases, and 7 bases had no gene match. Per germline, CDR1 KGHSH and CDR2 LQKENI. The chain's CDR3 is CASSRPGTGNTGELFF. Here the CDR3 DNA reads TGTGCCAGCTCCCGCCCCGGGACAGGGAACACCGGGGAGCTGTTTTTT.

The chain joins TRBV5-5 to TRBJ2-7, with D unclear. The germline V gene has CDR1 SGHKS and CDR2 YYEKEE (reference sequence). Trimming stripped 2 bases from V and 3 bases from J, with 6 bases between. This CDR3 has 12 amino acids. The CDR3 coding sequence is TGTGCCAGCAGCTTACAGAGCTACGAGCAGTACTTC. Amino acid sequence: CASSLQSYEQYF. The whole variable domain, filled in from reference TRBV5-5 and TRBJ2-7, reads DAGVTQSPTHLIKTRGQQVTLRCSPISGHKSVSWYQQVLGQGPQFIFQYYEKEERGRGNFPDRFSARQFPNYSSELNVNALLLGDSALYLCASSLQSYEQYFGPGTRLTVT.

The chain joins TRBV6-5 to TRBJ1-1, with D hard to call. The CDR3 has 13 residues. Trimming pared 4 bases from V and 4 bases from J, leaving 10 bases between. Germline V gene sequence: CDR1 MNHEY, CDR2 SVGAGI. The CDR3, as DNA: TGTGCCAGCAGTTTACAGAGACCCACTGAAGCTTTCTTT. It codes for CASSLQRPTEAFF.

The genes are TRBV27 and TRBJ1-2; 9 bases match TRBD1. J gave up 8 bases and V 5 bases, and 9 bases lay outside the gene matches. Germline V gene sequence: CDR1 MNHEY, CDR2 SMNVEV (reference sequence). This CDR3 spans 14 amino acids. CDR3 sequence (DNA): TGTGCCAGCAGTCCAGGGACAGGGATACACGGCTACACCTTC. This translates into CASSPGTGIHGYTF.

The CDR3 region has the DNA TGCGCCAGCAGCCTGGAGCAGGGCTACGAGCAGTACTTC. Amino acids: CASSLEQGYEQYF. The chain has TRBV5-1 and TRBJ2-7, with D possibly matching TRBD1 (5 bases). The V gene lost 4 bases and the J gene lost 3 bases, with 11 bases spanning the gap. CDR1 is SGHRS, CDR2 YFSETQ, per germline. The CDR3 is 13 amino acids.

The chain carries TRBV5-1 and TRBJ2-3; 12 bases match TRBD1. In germline, CDR1 is SGHRS, CDR2 YFSETQ. Trimming removed 4 bases from V and 6 bases from J; junction bases left unmatched: 12. The CDR3 totals 17 residues. The CDR3 loop reads CASSTPGQGANRDTQYF. CDR3 in DNA: TGCGCCAGCAGCACCCCGGGACAGGGGGCGAATAGGGATACGCAGTATTTT.

This clone has just one count. The V call is TRBV4-3, the J call TRBJ2-1; a weak D match, TRBD2 (5 bases). CDR1 LGHNA and CDR2 YSLEER come from the germline V gene. The CDR3 has 15 amino acids. V gave up 0 bases and J gave up 3 bases, with 9 bases separating them. CDR3 DNA: TGCGCCAGCAGCCAAGAAGCCGGGAACTACAATGAGCAGTTCTTC. As protein: CASSQEAGNYNEQFF.

The chain joins TRBV28 to TRBJ1-5; D might be TRBD1 (6 bases). CDR1 MDHEN and CDR2 SYDVKM come from the germline V gene. This CDR3 comprises 14 residues. Between the trimmed V and J ends, which lost 7 bases and 4 bases, there was a span of 14 bases. The DNA of the CDR3 is TGTGCCAGCAACCCCGGGACACCGAATCAGCCCCAGCATTTT. This encodes CASNPGTPNQPQHF.

The chain joins TRBV28 to TRBJ1-2; D unresolved. This CDR3 has 14 amino acids. From germline, CDR1 is MDHEN and CDR2 SYDVKM. V lost 4 bases to trimming and J lost 1 base, with 10 bases between them. CDR3 sequence reads: CASSSNPVNYGYTF. The CDR3 nucleotides read TGTGCCAGCAGTTCGAACCCGGTTAACTATGGCTACACCTTC.

The CDR3 here is CASTRTSAYEQYF. The CDR3 bases are TGTGCCAGCACCCGGACATCGGCCTACGAGCAGTACTTC. This chain joins TRBV5-8 and TRBJ2-7; D might be TRBD1 (5 bases). CDR3 length: 13 residues. CDR1 is SGHTS, CDR2 YDEGEE, per germline. Trimming cost V 6 bases and J 2 bases, with 12 bases left between them.

DNA of the CDR3: TGTGCCAGCAGCTTATTTACAACAGGGGTAGGTGTTACAAATGAGCAGTTCTTC. It translates to CASSLFTTGVGVTNEQFF. The rearrangement uses TRBV7-8 and TRBJ2-1, with 7 bases matching TRBD1. The CDR3 covers 18 residues. Germline trimming cut 2 bases from V and 7 bases from J; bases unmatched to any gene: 17. Germline values: CDR1 SGHVS, CDR2 FQNEAQ.

The chain links TRBV5-5 to TRBJ2-1; D possibly corresponds to TRBD1 (5 bases). The CDR3 length is 16 residues. CDR1 and CDR2 (germline): SGHKS, YYEKEE (reference sequence). The V and J ends lost 4 bases and 4 bases respectively, with 18 bases between them. In DNA, the CDR3 is TGTGCCAGCAGCCCGTACCGCTCAACAGGTTACAATGAGCAGTTCTTC. Translation gives CASSPYRSTGYNEQFF.

The genes are TRBV5-8 and TRBJ2-1; D may be TRBD2 (6 bases). The CDR3 extends over 16 amino acids. The germline V and J ends were trimmed by 4 bases and 0 bases, with 14 bases remaining between them. Germline V gene lookup returns CDR1 SGHTS and CDR2 YDEGEE. This CDR3 is CASSLERGSSYNEQFF. The CDR3 DNA reads as TGTGCCAGCAGCCTCGAACGGGGGAGCTCCTACAATGAGCAGTTCTTC. The full variable domain, rest sourced from reference TRBV5-8 and TRBJ2-1, is EAGVTQSPTHLIKTRGQQATLRCSPISGHTSVYWYQQALGLGLQFLLWYDEGEERNRGNFPPRFSGRQFPNYSSELNVNALELEDSALYLCASSLERGSSYNEQFFGPGTRLTVL.

The rearrangement uses TRBV10-3 and TRBJ2-2; 9 nucleotides agree with TRBD1. The V gene's germline CDR1 is ENHRY and CDR2 SYGVKD. J was trimmed by 5 bases and V by 9 bases; bases with no gene match: 7. This CDR3 is 14 amino acids long. CDR3 sequence (DNA): TGTGCCATAGGTGGACAGGGGCGGACCGGGGAGCTGTTTTTT. Its translation is CAIGGQGRTGELFF.

This clone was counted a few times. The chain is built from TRBV7-9 and TRBJ2-6; D unresolved. This CDR3 is built from 17 residues. The germline V gene encodes CDR1 SEHNR and CDR2 FQNEAQ (reference sequence). V was clipped by 2 bases and J by 2 bases, with 13 bases between them. CDR3 in amino acids: CASSLTFSQTGANVLTF. As DNA, the CDR3 is TGTGCCAGCAGCTTAACTTTTTCTCAAACTGGGGCCAACGTCCTGACTTTC.

The genes are TRBV7-3 and TRBJ1-1; D is perhaps TRBD1 (5 bases). The CDR3 consists of 13 residues. V lost 5 bases, J lost 3 bases, and 10 bases lay in between. Per the germline V gene, CDR1 is SGHTA and CDR2 is FQGTGA. The DNA for the CDR3 is TGTGCCAGCAGCCCAAGCAGGGACACTGAAGCTTTCTTT. Its translation: CASSPSRDTEAFF.

The chain recombines TRBV9 with TRBJ2-3; 8 bases map to TRBD2. The CDR3 has 16 residues. Germline CDR1 reads SGDLS; CDR2 reads YYNGEE. V lost 1 base to trimming and J lost 1 base; unmatched junction nucleotides: 5. For the CDR3, the DNA is TGTGCCAGCAGCGTAACCGGGACTAGAGGCACAGATACGCAGTATTTT. It is translated as CASSVTGTRGTDTQYF.

CDR3 protein: CASSSGTGLTNEKLFF. The CDR3, as DNA: TGTGCCAGTAGTTCCGGGACAGGGTTAACTAATGAAAAACTGTTTTTT. The chain employs TRBV19 and TRBJ1-4; 9 bases align to TRBD1. The CDR3 spans 16 residues. CDR1 is LNHDA, CDR2 SQIVND, per germline (reference sequence). With V trimmed by 5 bases and J by 1 base, 5 bases remained unmatched.

This sequence joins TRBV12-3 or TRBV12-4 and TRBJ2-7, with 11 bases aligning to TRBD1. Trimming cost V 9 bases and J 6 bases; bases outside gene matches: 7. CDR3 length: 13 amino acids. The CDR3 bases are TGTGCCAGTAGGCCGGGACAGGGGGTCGAGCAGTACTTC. Residues: CASRPGQGVEQYF.

The gene calls are TRBV4-3 and TRBJ2-5; 13 bases line up with TRBD2. Germline V lookup: CDR1 LGHNA, CDR2 YSLEER. Trimming took 5 bases from V and 3 from J; bases not matched to a gene: 3. There are 15 residues in the CDR3. The CDR3 DNA reads TGCGCCAGCAGCTATGGACTAGCGGGGGAAGAGACCCAGTACTTC. It specifies CASSYGLAGEETQYF.

The sample holds a few counts of this clone. The chain recombines TRBV2 with TRBJ1-1; 7 nucleotides align to TRBD1. The CDR3 runs 14 residues. Germline V CDR1 and CDR2: SNHLY, FYNNEI. V was clipped by 5 bases and J by 5 bases; unmatched bases: 8. As DNA, the CDR3 is TGTGCCAGCAGTTTACAGGGGAAGGGGACTGAAGCTTTCTTT. It yields the protein CASSLQGKGTEAFF.